The 9 T cell receptor beta chains given below trace back to one sample, sequenced in a study of T-cell memory formation after mild COVID-19. Each CDR3 protein is one row after TCRdb ran MiXCR on the 5' RACE reads. The data hold some 300,000 distinct CDR3 sequences, with more than 20% observed a single time. The sample taken for sequencing was PBMCs or a T cell subset sorted from them (not recorded which). The receptors derive from a man younger than 30 who had mild COVID-19 (a few samples of this study predate the infection). Cell type and time point are not known.

The chain recombines TRBV6-2 or TRBV6-3 with TRBJ1-1; tentative D call: TRBD1 (6 bases). The V gene's germline CDR1 is MNHEY and CDR2 SVGEGT. The CDR3 length is 13 residues. Trimming stripped 6 bases from V and 7 bases from J, with 15 bases between. The CDR3 loop reads CASSSGGASEAFF. CDR3 coding DNA: TGTGCCAGCAGCTCGGGGGGGGCGAGTGAAGCTTTCTTT.

This clonotype was seen a few times. The V call is TRBV15, the J call TRBJ1-1; TRBD1 is a possible D gene (6 bases). The CDR3 has 14 amino acids. From germline, CDR1 is LNHNV and CDR2 YYDKDF (reference sequence). The V end lost 1 base, the J end lost 3 bases, and 9 bases lay between the germline ends. The CDR3 is CATSRVYRDTEAFF. In nucleotides, the CDR3 is TGTGCCACCAGCAGAGTATACAGGGACACTGAAGCTTTCTTT.

The chain couples TRBV4-1 to TRBJ1-2; 7 bases agree with TRBD1. The CDR3 length is 15 residues. Germline CDR1 is MGHRA and CDR2 is YSYEKL. With V trimmed by 3 bases and J by 4 bases, 8 bases remained unmatched. The CDR3 DNA sequence: TGCGCCAGCAGCCAGGCTCAGGGGGTCGGCTATGGCTACACCTTC. This gives the protein CASSQAQGVGYGYTF.

This rearrangement joins TRBV4-3 to TRBJ1-1, with 7 positions matching TRBD1. With V trimmed by 0 bases and J by 3 bases, 13 bases remained unmatched. Germline V gene data show CDR1 as LGHNA and CDR2 as YSLEER. The CDR3 has 18 residues. CDR3 nucleotides: TGCGCCAGCAGCCAAGATCTTTGGAGACAGGGTAGTGACACTGAAGCTTTCTTT. As protein: CASSQDLWRQGSDTEAFF.

The sample holds many counts of this clonotype. The V gene is TRBV7-8, the J gene TRBJ1-1; 7 bases align to TRBD1. This CDR3 has 13 amino acids. Per the germline V gene, CDR1 is SGHVS and CDR2 is FQNEAQ. V was pared by 4 bases and J by 3 bases, with 2 bases of the junction left unmatched. In DNA, the CDR3 is TGTGCCAGCAGCTCAGACAGGGACACTGAAGCTTTCTTT. This codes for CASSSDRDTEAFF.

A few counts support this clonotype. This sequence joins TRBV24-1 and TRBJ2-5; a weak D match, TRBD2 (6 bases). This CDR3 contains 15 residues. V lost 6 bases and J lost 0, with 13 bases in between. From germline, CDR1 is KGHDR and CDR2 SFDVKD. The CDR3 nucleotides are TGTGCCACCAGTCCCTCACGGGAGTACCAAGAGACCCAGTACTTC. This translates into CATSPSREYQETQYF.

This clonotype has just a few counts. The V and J genes are TRBV20-1 and TRBJ1-2; unclear D gene. V lost 0 bases and J 6 bases, leaving 14 bases between the germline ends. The germline V gene encodes CDR1 DFQATT and CDR2 SNEGSKA (reference sequence). The CDR3 is made up of 14 amino acids. The CDR3 loop reads CSARDGRSPNGYTF. The CDR3 DNA reads as TGCAGTGCTAGAGATGGCCGGTCCCCTAATGGCTACACCTTC.

This clonotype was recorded a few times. The chain couples TRBV6-1 to TRBJ1-4; D possibly corresponds to TRBD1 (6 bases). The CDR3 is made up of 16 amino acids. Trimming took off 5 bases at V and 1 base at J, with 14 bases between the two ends. CDR1 MNHNS and CDR2 SASEGT come from the germline V gene. CDR3 loop: CASSRETGGTNEKLFF. CDR3 DNA sequence: TGTGCCAGCAGTCGCGAGACAGGAGGAACTAATGAAAAACTGTTTTTT.

The sample holds a few counts of this clonotype. V and J are TRBV5-1 and TRBJ2-1; D gene uncertain. CDR1 and CDR2 from the germline V gene are SGHRS and YFSETQ. The CDR3 has 16 amino acids. The V and J ends lost 4 bases and 7 bases respectively, with 21 bases between them. The CDR3 protein is CASSQTVNIGQNEQFF. CDR3 bases: TGCGCCAGCAGCCAAACGGTAAACATCGGGCAAAATGAGCAGTTCTTC. Complete variable domain (other parts from reference TRBV5-1 and TRBJ2-1): KAGVTQTPRYLIKTRGQQVTLSCSPISGHRSVSWYQQTPGQGLQFLFEYFSETQRNKGNFPGRFSGRQFSNSRSEMNVSTLELGDSALYLCASSQTVNIGQNEQFFGPGTRLTVL.